This T cell receptor beta chain was recovered during a study of early stage breast cancer tumors. Across the study: Samples were sequenced at 7.5 to 10-fold average coverage. General study results and limits: Tumors had about 2.4-fold higher T cell density and higher clonality than adjacent normal breast tissue.

V was shortened by 5 bases and J by 4 bases, with 6 bases between the two germline ends. The CDR3 totals 12 residues. From germline, CDR1 is LNHDA and CDR2 SQIVND (reference sequence). Within the sample, this clone is medium-sized. Its antigen remains unidentified. Some clones are missing from TCRdb's copy, which holds only in-frame ones; the method was immunoSEQ multiplex PCR. The sample carries some 36,000 clones, about 68% recorded once. The source material was blood. This receptor was identified in a person in their 60s with breast cancer. This sequence joins TRBV19 and TRBJ1-5; D gene uncertain. The CDR3 is CASSRLNQPQHF. The DNA for the CDR3 is TGTGCCAGTAGTCGCCTTAATCAGCCCCAGCATTTT.